These 8 T cell receptor beta chains were all obtained from the same sample, sequenced in a study of CD8+CD57+ T cells in acquired aplastic anemia (dated by TCRdb to the late 2010s). The instrument given in TCRdb is Illumina HiSeq 2000. Genomic DNA was used as template for profiling of TCR beta VDJ combinations and CDR3 sequences. TCRdb reran the public reads through fastp at Q25 and MiXCR, keeping productive beta chains. CDR3 protein sequences are deduplicated, and each keeps its most common genes and DNA. The sample contains 190,000 or so distinct CDR3 sequences, approximately 57% of them found a single time. The ten largest clones capture around 28% of the sample. Sequencing was done on a sample of sorted CD4+, CD8+, or CD8+CD57+ T cells (not recorded which) from PBMCs. The source of these receptors is a human donor in good health.

The rearrangement joins TRBV29-1 to TRBJ2-1; D not certain. Germline values: CDR1 SQVTM, CDR2 ANQGSEA. The CDR3 contains 11 residues. The CDR3 bases are TGCAGTGCTACCATCTACAATGAGCAGTTCTTC. Protein product: CSATIYNEQFF.

The table lists this clonotype with many counts. The CDR3 loop is CASSLVASGYTGELFF. In DNA, the CDR3 is TGCGCCAGCAGCTTGGTGGCTAGCGGATACACCGGGGAGCTGTTTTTT. This chain connects TRBV5-1 to TRBJ2-2; 7 bases are shared with TRBD2. The CDR3 contains 16 residues. After removal of 0 bases from V and 3 bases from J, the junction contained 5 bases not matched to a gene. Germline CDR1 and CDR2: SGHRS and YFSETQ.

A word on this clonotype: At one end, the junction sequence differs from germline, possibly due to a read error. The chain joins TRBV10-3 to TRBJ2-1; 7 bases map to TRBD1. Germline V gives CDR1 ENHRY, CDR2 SYGVKD. This CDR3 spans 16 amino acids. In DNA, the CDR3 is TGTGCCAGCAGTTACAGGGACAGAGGCTCCTACAATGAGCAGTTCTTC. Its protein is CASSYRDRGSYNEQFF.

This clonotype occurred a few times. The chain carries TRBV7-3 and TRBJ2-3; 8 positions match TRBD2. V shed 2 bases, J shed 3 bases, and the junction held 10 bases outside the gene matches. The CDR3 spans 17 residues. Per germline, CDR1 SGHTA and CDR2 FQGTGA. CDR3 nucleotides: TGTGCCAGCAGCTTAGCGCAAGCGGGAGTCCGGACAGATACGCAGTATTTT. Protein: CASSLAQAGVRTDTQYF.

The sample holds a few counts of this clonotype. The chain uses TRBV28 and TRBJ1-5; D gene unclear. The germline V gene encodes CDR1 MDHEN and CDR2 SYDVKM. Trimming took off 1 base at V and 5 bases at J, with 15 bases between the two ends. The CDR3 extends over 16 amino acids. Here the CDR3 reads CASSLSPVEAYQPQHF. Written as DNA, the CDR3 is TGTGCCAGCAGTTTATCGCCCGTCGAGGCGTATCAGCCCCAGCATTTT.

CDR3 nucleotides: TGTGCCAGCAGTTACGGGGGGTATGAGACCCAGTACTTC. This encodes CASSYGGYETQYF. The V call is TRBV6-5, the J call TRBJ2-5; possibly TRBD2 for D (6 bases). CDR3 size: 13 residues. The germline V and J ends were trimmed by 2 bases and 5 bases, with 9 bases remaining between them. Germline V gene lookup returns CDR1 MNHEY and CDR2 SVGAGI.

The chain has TRBV7-9 and TRBJ2-5; 14 positions agree with TRBD2. Germline V CDR1 and CDR2: SEHNR, FQNEAQ (reference sequence). The CDR3 has 17 residues. V lost 5 bases, J lost 0 bases, and 5 bases stayed unmatched. The CDR3 region has the DNA TGTGCCAGCAGCGGGACTAGCGGGAGTGGGTACCAAGAGACCCAGTACTTC. Protein product: CASSGTSGSGYQETQYF. Together with reference TRBV7-9 and TRBJ2-5, the CDR3 gives the full variable domain: DTGVSQNPRHKITKRGQNVTFRCDPISEHNRLYWYRQTLGQGPEFLTYFQNEAQLEKSRLLSDRFSAERPKGSFSTLEIQRTEQGDSAMYLCASSGTSGSGYQETQYFGPGTRLLVL.

A few counts support this clonotype. It may be a read error: a sequence one base away is much more abundant. The V and J genes are TRBV24-1 and TRBJ2-7; D is perhaps TRBD2 (6 bases). Per the germline V gene, CDR1 is KGHDR and CDR2 is SFDVKD. The CDR3 consists of 16 residues. The CDR3 bases are TGTGTCACCAGTGTCCCCGGGACTGGCCACTCCTACGAGCAGTACTTC. Its protein is CVTSVPGTGHSYEQYF.